Listed below are T cell receptor beta chains from one sample, sequenced in a study of shared clonotypes between healthy human individuals. Profiled with immunoSEQ multiplex PCR; TCRdb holds only in-frame clones, not every one. The table shows around 530,000 clones, with around 78% occurring only once. The source material was PBMCs. The receptors shown here come from a woman in her forties in good health. Some clones in this sample may be carry-over from other donors' samples. Each CDR3 is given with its conserved first and last residue. Fields, in order: V gene, D gene, clone size, J gene, CDR3 protein, CDR3 DNA. A D gene is named only where the DNA matches it firmly. Only part of the rows carry a size: once, few, many, or a class if the clone is expanded.

v_gene: TRBV4-3; d_gene: NA; abundance: NA; j_gene: TRBJ1-2; CDR3aa: CASSQDVGYTF; CDR3nt: TGCGCCAGCAGCCAAGACGTTGGCTACACCTTC
v_gene: TRBV5-5; d_gene: TRBD1; abundance: NA; j_gene: TRBJ2-7; CDR3aa: CASSQGQGRSYEQYF; CDR3nt: TGTGCCAGCAGCCAGGGACAGGGAAGGTCGTACGAGCAGTACTTC
v_gene: TRBV7-9; d_gene: TRBD1; abundance: NA; j_gene: TRBJ1-3; CDR3aa: CASSGTGAGNTIYF; CDR3nt: TGTGCCAGCAGTGGGACAGGGGCTGGAAACACCATATATTTT
v_gene: TRBV28; d_gene: NA; abundance: many; j_gene: TRBJ2-7; CDR3aa: CASRPSSDRGYEQYF; CDR3nt: TGTGCCAGCAGGCCATCTAGCGATAGGGGCTACGAGCAGTACTTC
v_gene: TRBV5-6; d_gene: NA; abundance: NA; j_gene: TRBJ2-3; CDR3aa: CASSLLVADTQYF; CDR3nt: TGTGCCAGCAGCTTACTAGTAGCCGATACGCAGTATTTT
v_gene: TRBV4-3; d_gene: NA; abundance: once; j_gene: TRBJ2-6; CDR3aa: CASSQDGNSGANVLTF; CDR3nt: TGCGCCAGCAGCCAAGATGGCAATTCTGGGGCCAACGTCCTGACTTTC
v_gene: TRBV29-1; d_gene: TRBD1; abundance: NA; j_gene: TRBJ2-7; CDR3aa: CSVAMTGASGEQYF; CDR3nt: TGCAGCGTTGCTATGACAGGGGCGTCGGGCGAGCAGTACTTC
v_gene: TRBV7-3; d_gene: NA; abundance: NA; j_gene: TRBJ1-1; CDR3aa: CASSPHGITVTNTEAFF; CDR3nt: TGTGCCAGCAGCCCCCATGGTATTACAGTGACGAACACTGAAGCTTTCTTT
v_gene: TRBV19; d_gene: TRBD1; abundance: NA; j_gene: TRBJ1-1; CDR3aa: CASRDPTGGVTEAFF; CDR3nt: TGTGCCAGTAGGGACCCGACAGGGGGTGTGACTGAAGCTTTCTTT
v_gene: TRBV6-1; d_gene: NA; abundance: NA; j_gene: TRBJ2-3; CDR3aa: CASRDPGTDTQYF; CDR3nt: TGTGCCAGCAGGGACCCAGGCACAGATACGCAGTATTTT
v_gene: TRBV6-1; d_gene: TRBD1; abundance: NA; j_gene: TRBJ2-5; CDR3aa: CASSLEQGEETQYF; CDR3nt: TGTGCCAGCAGTCTAGAACAGGGGGAAGAGACTCAGTACTTC
v_gene: TRBV29-1; d_gene: TRBD1; abundance: few; j_gene: TRBJ1-1; CDR3aa: CSVTGTGMNTEAFF; CDR3nt: TGCAGCGTCACCGGGACAGGGATGAACACTGAAGCTTTCTTT
v_gene: TRBV11-1; d_gene: TRBD1; abundance: NA; j_gene: TRBJ2-2; CDR3aa: CASSLGRWQGAYTGELFF; CDR3nt: TGTGCCAGCAGCTTAGGGAGGTGGCAGGGGGCTTACACCGGGGAGCTGTTTTTT
v_gene: TRBV18; d_gene: NA; abundance: NA; j_gene: TRBJ1-3; CDR3aa: CASSQSSLEGNTIYF; CDR3nt: TGTGCCAGCTCACAATCGTCCCTGGAAGGAAACACCATATATTTT